This T cell receptor (beta chain) stems from a study of blood T cell repertoires in COVID-19. Across the study: PBMCs, B-cell-depleted T cells, or T cells were the source of the cDNA or gDNA that made up the material.

Some clones are missing from TCRdb's copy, which holds only in-frame ones; the method was immunoSEQ multiplex PCR. The table has 150,000 to 200,000 clones, approximately 74% seen once. This receptor was identified in a woman older than 75 with acute or convalescent COVID-19. Input material: peripheral blood.

The CDR3 here is CASSLPGRETQYF. The CDR3 DNA reads as TGTGCCAGCAGTTTACCAGGGAGGGAGACCCAGTACTTC. The chain recombines TRBV28 with TRBJ2-5; a possible D gene is TRBD2 (6 bases). This CDR3 contains 13 residues. The germline gives CDR1 MDHEN, CDR2 SYDVKM. Trimming stripped 2 bases from V and 5 bases from J, with 9 bases between.